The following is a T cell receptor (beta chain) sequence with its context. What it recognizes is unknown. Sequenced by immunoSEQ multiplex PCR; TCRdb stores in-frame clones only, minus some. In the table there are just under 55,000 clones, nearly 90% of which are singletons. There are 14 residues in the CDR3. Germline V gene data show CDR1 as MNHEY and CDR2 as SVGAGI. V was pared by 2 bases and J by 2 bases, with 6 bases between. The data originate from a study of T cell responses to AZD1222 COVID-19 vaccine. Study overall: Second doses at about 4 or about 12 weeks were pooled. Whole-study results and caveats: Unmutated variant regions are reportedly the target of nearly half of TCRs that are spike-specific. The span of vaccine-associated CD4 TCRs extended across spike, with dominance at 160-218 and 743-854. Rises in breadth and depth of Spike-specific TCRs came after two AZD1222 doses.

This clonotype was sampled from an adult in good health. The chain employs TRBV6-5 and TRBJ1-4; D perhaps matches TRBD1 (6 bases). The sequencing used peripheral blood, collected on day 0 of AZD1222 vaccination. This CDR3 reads CASSYRGTNEKLFF. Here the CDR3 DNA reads TGTGCCAGCAGTTACAGGGGGACTAATGAAAAACTGTTTTTT.